This T cell receptor beta chain was sequenced during a study of cytomegalovirus exposure and HLA in healthy donors. PCR primers comprised 60 Vbeta and 13 Jbeta primers. Sequencing was performed with immunoSEQ multiplex PCR; in TCRdb, only in-frame clones are kept and a portion is missing. The table lists fewer than 150,000 clones, 70% to 80% of them singletons, with 11% in the top ten. Germline CDR1 and CDR2: KGHSH and LQKENI. The CDR3 loop spans 14 amino acids. After removal of 6 bases from V and 7 bases from J, the junction contained 11 bases not matched to a gene. The source of this sequence is a woman between 45 and 65 years old in good health and CMV-seropositive. V usage is TRBV18 and J usage is TRBJ1-2; TRBD1 aligns across 7 bases. Sequences were obtained from PBMCs. The CDR3 is CASSPPGQSGGYTF. The CDR3 DNA reads as TGTGCCAGCTCGCCCCCGGGACAGAGTGGTGGCTACACCTTC.